The 20 T cell receptor beta chains presented below share a single source sample, sequenced in a study of OX40 agonist ivuxolimab in advanced cancers. This table comes from immunoSEQ multiplex PCR, and its TCRdb copy is limited to in-frame clones, with some not included. The table records more than 65,000 clones, roughly nine tenths of them present only once. The source material was CD4+ or CD8+ T cells sorted from blood, sampled in a trial of the OX40 agonist ivuxolimab. The receptors were gathered from an adult with an advanced solid tumor such as melanoma, head and neck, liver or kidney cancer.

V is TRBV5-1 and J is TRBJ1-5, with TRBD1 matching 10 bases. The CDR3 is 19 amino acids. The V gene's germline CDR1 is SGHRS and CDR2 YFSETQ. J was trimmed by 0 bases and V by 2 bases; bases with no gene match: 11. Written as DNA, the CDR3 is TGCGCCAGCAGCTTAAAGACAGGGGGCAAATATAATAGCAATCAGCCCCAGCATTTT. This sequence encodes CASSLKTGGKYNSNQPQHF.

By sample fraction, this clone is medium-sized. This chain joins TRBV2 and TRBJ1-2, with 9 bases fitting TRBD1. The V gene end was trimmed by 4 bases and the J gene end by 6 bases; junction bases not matched to a gene: 3. Per the germline V gene, CDR1 is SNHLY and CDR2 is FYNNEI. This CDR3 spans 13 amino acids. The CDR3 here is CASSVGQGDGYTF. DNA of the CDR3: TGTGCCAGCAGTGTGGGACAGGGCGATGGCTACACCTTC.

This clone was counted once. The V gene is TRBV6-1, the J gene TRBJ1-5; possibly TRBD1 for D (5 bases). V lost 1 base to trimming and J lost 0 bases, with 7 bases between them. Germline assignment: CDR1 MNHNS and CDR2 SASEGT. The CDR3 sequence is 15 residues long. Here the CDR3 DNA reads TGTGCCAGCAGTGAAGGAGACAGTAGCAATCAGCCCCAGCATTTT. Encoded protein: CASSEGDSSNQPQHF.

The chain recombines TRBV28 with TRBJ1-1; no firm D call. Per the germline V gene, CDR1 is MDHEN and CDR2 is SYDVKM. This CDR3 is 19 amino acids long. V lost 7 bases to trimming and J lost 1 base, with 28 bases between them. CDR3 nucleotide sequence: TGTGCCAGCACCACGCGGCGGTCGGAGTCAAAATCGGGGAACACTGAAGCTTTCTTT. This gives the protein CASTTRRSESKSGNTEAFF.

The chain couples TRBV10-3 to TRBJ2-6, with TRBD1 matching 11 bases. V lost 8 bases, J lost 1 base, and 19 bases stayed unmatched. This CDR3 is 21 amino acids long. Per the germline V gene, CDR1 is ENHRY and CDR2 is SYGVKD. The CDR3 spells CAIASAGGTGGEPSGANVLTF. The CDR3, as DNA: TGTGCCATCGCTTCGGCGGGGGGGACAGGGGGAGAACCTTCTGGGGCCAACGTCCTGACTTTC.

The CDR3: CASSPEASGTYEQYF. The DNA for the CDR3 is TGTGCCAGCAGCCCAGAGGCTAGCGGTACCTACGAGCAGTACTTC. V gene TRBV6-1 combines with J gene TRBJ2-7, with TRBD2 matching over 7 bases. The CDR3 runs 15 residues. Germline V gene data show CDR1 as MNHNS and CDR2 as SASEGT. The trim removed 6 bases at V and 2 bases at J, leaving 10 bases unmatched.

V and J are TRBV12-5 and TRBJ2-2; 11 bases match TRBD2. CDR3 size: 17 residues. CDR1 is LGHNT and CDR2 is FRNRAP in the germline V gene. The trim removed 1 base at V and 7 bases at J, leaving 8 bases unmatched. The CDR3 sequence: CASGLAQASGRYGELFF. CDR3 bases: TGTGCTAGTGGTTTGGCCCAAGCTAGCGGGAGGTACGGGGAGCTGTTTTTT. Full variable domain (remainder filled in from reference TRBV12-5 and TRBJ2-2): DARVTQTPRHKVTEMGQEVTMRCQPILGHNTVFWYRQTMMQGLELLAYFRNRAPLDDSGMPKDRFSAEMPDATLATLKIQPSEPRDSAVYFCASGLAQASGRYGELFFGEGSRLTVL.

This clone was seen just once. V usage is TRBV5-6 and J usage is TRBJ1-1; 7 nucleotides line up with TRBD1. This CDR3 spans 13 amino acids. Per the germline V gene, CDR1 is SGHDT and CDR2 is YYEEEE. The junction had 5 bases not matched to a gene; V was cut back by 0 bases and J by 9 bases. The CDR3 nucleotides are TGTGCCAGCAGCTTGGTTTCACAGGGGCAAGCTTTCTTT. The encoded protein is CASSLVSQGQAFF.

The V call is TRBV7-2, the J call TRBJ2-1; possible D gene TRBD2, 6 bases. Trimming left V 5 bases short and J 9 bases short, with 23 bases between. The CDR3 is 16 residues long. Germline V lookup: CDR1 SGHTA, CDR2 FQGNSA. The CDR3 loop is CASSPPWGVIWGEQFF. In DNA form, the CDR3 reads TGTGCCAGCAGCCCCCCCTGGGGGGTTATCTGGGGTGAGCAGTTCTTC.

The DNA of the CDR3 is TGTGCCAGCAGTTCCTATGGGGGGACTAGCAATCAGCCCCAGCATTTT. This encodes CASSSYGGTSNQPQHF. This rearrangement joins TRBV6-5 to TRBJ1-5; the D gene is possibly TRBD1 (5 bases). The germline CDR1 and CDR2 sequences are MNHEY and SVGAGI. This CDR3 region has 16 residues. Trimming left V 4 bases short and J 0 bases short, with 13 bases between.

The table lists this clone with a count of one. V is TRBV27 and J is TRBJ2-5, with TRBD1 matching over 8 bases. Germline CDR1 reads MNHEY; CDR2 reads SMNVEV (reference sequence). CDR3 length: 15 amino acids. V shed 5 bases, J shed 3 bases, and the junction held 8 bases outside the gene matches. For the CDR3, the DNA is TGTGCCAGCAGTACAATCAGGGGGCGGGAAGAGACCCAGTACTTC. Translating it yields CASSTIRGREETQYF.

V is TRBV7-3 and J is TRBJ2-1; a possible D gene is TRBD2 (6 bases). Trimming took off 5 bases at V and 7 bases at J, with 9 bases between the two ends. This CDR3 has 12 residues. Germline CDR1 and CDR2: SGHTA and FQGTGA. The CDR3 is CASSPGGNEQFF. The DNA for the CDR3 is TGTGCCAGCAGCCCCGGGGGTAATGAGCAGTTCTTC.

This rearrangement joins TRBV15 to TRBJ2-7, with TRBD2 matching 8 bases. V lost 5 bases and J lost 5; bases outside the gene matches: 11. The CDR3 is made up of 15 amino acids. Germline CDR1 is LNHNV and CDR2 is YYDKDF (reference sequence). CDR3 sequence: CATSPKVAGSHEQYF. CDR3 DNA sequence: TGTGCCACCAGCCCTAAGGTAGCGGGGAGCCACGAGCAGTACTTC.

The J gene is TRBJ1-2, the V gene TRBV30, with 8 bases identical to TRBD1. This CDR3 region has 11 residues. Germline CDR1 GTSNPN, CDR2 SVGIG (reference sequence). The V gene end was trimmed by 6 bases and the J gene end by 5 bases; junction bases not matched to a gene: 2. The CDR3 region has the DNA TGTGCCTGCCAGGGGGCTTATGGCTACACCTTC. Protein: CACQGAYGYTF.

This clone was found a few times. The V and J genes are TRBV5-6 and TRBJ1-1; no reliable D call. The germline V and J ends were trimmed by 0 bases and 1 base, with 7 bases remaining between them. The CDR3 is made up of 14 amino acids. Per germline, CDR1 SGHDT and CDR2 YYEEEE. The DNA of the CDR3 is TGTGCCAGCAGCTTGGAACAGTCGAACACTGAAGCTTTCTTT. Translating it yields CASSLEQSNTEAFF.

This rearrangement joins TRBV2 to TRBJ1-1, with D perhaps TRBD1 (6 bases). Germline V gene data show CDR1 as SNHLY and CDR2 as FYNNEI. V was clipped by 6 bases and J by 11 bases, with 13 bases between them. The CDR3 length is 11 residues. The CDR3 sequence is CASRVRGPAFF. The CDR3 DNA sequence: TGTGCCAGCAGGGTTCGGGGGCCGGCTTTCTTT.

The V and J genes are TRBV6-1 and TRBJ1-3; TRBD1 might be the D (5 bases). CDR1 and CDR2 from the germline V gene are MNHNS and SASEGT. CDR3 length: 14 residues. Trimming pared 4 bases from V and 4 bases from J, leaving 11 bases between. The CDR3 nucleotides read TGTGCCAGCAGTGCCGGGACCTCAGGAAACACCATATATTTT. This sequence encodes CASSAGTSGNTIYF.

This clone was seen only once. The chain couples TRBV7-9 to TRBJ2-3; D possibly uses TRBD1 or TRBD2 (5 bases each). V was shortened by 5 bases and J by 10 bases, with 22 bases between the two germline ends. The CDR3 sequence is 15 residues long. Germline CDR1 is SEHNR and CDR2 is FQNEAQ (reference sequence). The DNA of the CDR3 is TGTGCCAGCAGCCCACCGGGACCCCCGGGCGCTTCGCAGTATTTT. Amino acids: CASSPPGPPGASQYF.

The chain is built from TRBV19 and TRBJ2-3, with D uncertain. The V end was cut by 3 bases, the J end by 0 bases, with 7 bases between. The CDR3 totals 14 residues. Germline V lookup: CDR1 LNHDA, CDR2 SQIVND (reference sequence). CDR3 region: CASSISHSTDTQYF. In DNA form, the CDR3 reads TGTGCCAGTAGTATTTCCCATAGCACAGATACGCAGTATTTT.

The CDR3 sequence: CASSVLAGTNTDTQYF. The DNA of the CDR3 is TGTGCCAGCAGCGTCCTAGCGGGCACGAATACAGATACGCAGTATTTT. V gene TRBV9 combines with J gene TRBJ2-3, with 8 bases identical to TRBD2. Germline CDR1 and CDR2: SGDLS and YYNGEE. The CDR3 spans 16 residues. Germline trimming cut 2 bases from V and 3 bases from J; bases unmatched to any gene: 8.